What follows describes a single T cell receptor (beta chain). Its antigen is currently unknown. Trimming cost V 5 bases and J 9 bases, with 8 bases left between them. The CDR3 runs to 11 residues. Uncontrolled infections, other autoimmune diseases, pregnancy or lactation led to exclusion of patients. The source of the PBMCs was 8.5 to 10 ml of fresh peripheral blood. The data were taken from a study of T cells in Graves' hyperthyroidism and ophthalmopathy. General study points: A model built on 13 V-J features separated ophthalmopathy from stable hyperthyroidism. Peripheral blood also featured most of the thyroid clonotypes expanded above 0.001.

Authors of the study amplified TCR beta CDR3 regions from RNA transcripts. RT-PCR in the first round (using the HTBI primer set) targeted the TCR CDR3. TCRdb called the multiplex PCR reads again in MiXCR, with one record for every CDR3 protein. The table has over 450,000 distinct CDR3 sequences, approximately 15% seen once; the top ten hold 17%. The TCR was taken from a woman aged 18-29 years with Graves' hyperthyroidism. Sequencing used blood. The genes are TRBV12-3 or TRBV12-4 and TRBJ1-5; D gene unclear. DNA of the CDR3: TGTGCCAGCAGTCGTGGGAGGCCCCAGCATTTT. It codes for CASSRGRPQHF.